A single sample gave rise to the 28 T cell receptor beta chains below, sequenced in a study of blood T cell repertoires in COVID-19 (dated by TCRdb to about 2020). The library came from the immunoSEQ multiplex PCR assay. What TCRdb holds here is the immuneACCESS table cut down to in-frame rearrangements. Part of the clones is not present; checked against another copy, under half of the missing clones reflect an unresolved V gene, and the others are unexplained. The sample profile shows 470,000 or so clones; 70% to 90% of them were found once. The ten top clones hold roughly 1.8% of the sample. The sequenced sample consisted of PBMCs or T cells enriched from blood (not recorded which). The receptors here all came from a woman aged 18-29 years with acute COVID-19.

V gene TRBV28 combines with J gene TRBJ1-2; 9 bases line up with TRBD1. CDR1 and CDR2 (germline): MDHEN, SYDVKM. V was pared by 6 bases and J by 8 bases, with 13 bases of the junction left unmatched. The length of the CDR3 is 15 residues. Here the CDR3 DNA reads TGTGCCAGCAGGACCCCGTCGGGACAGGGAAACGGCTACACCTTC. The encoded protein is CASRTPSGQGNGYTF.

The chain couples TRBV5-1 to TRBJ1-1; the D gene is possibly TRBD1 (5 bases). The CDR3 contains 11 residues. Deletions cut 3 bases from V and 10 bases from J, with 10 bases between. Germline CDR1 and CDR2: SGHRS and YFSETQ. This CDR3 reads CASSSREGAFF. CDR3 nucleotide sequence: TGCGCCAGCAGCTCCAGGGAGGGAGCTTTCTTT.

The chain couples TRBV5-1 to TRBJ2-7; the match to TRBD1 covers 7 bases. Germline loops: CDR1 SGHRS, CDR2 YFSETQ. The CDR3 is made up of 14 amino acids. The V segment lost 1 base and the J segment 3 bases; nucleotides outside the gene matches: 4. The CDR3 here is CASSLTGANYEQYF. In DNA, the CDR3 is TGCGCCAGCAGCTTGACAGGGGCCAACTACGAGCAGTACTTC.

The chain combines TRBV2 with TRBJ1-5; D not resolved. The CDR3 length is 14 residues. In germline, CDR1 is SNHLY, CDR2 FYNNEI. The V gene lost 1 base and the J gene lost 5 bases, with 9 bases spanning the gap. DNA of the CDR3: TGTGCCAGCAGTGAAGGCAGAAATCATCAGCCCCAGCATTTT. Residues: CASSEGRNHQPQHF.

This chain joins TRBV11-2 and TRBJ2-7; 14 bases fit TRBD2. The germline CDR1 and CDR2 sequences are SGHAT and FQNNGV. The CDR3 has 14 residues. Trimming cost V 5 bases and J 7 bases; bases outside gene matches: 4. The chain's CDR3 is CASSPGLAGVEQYF. The CDR3 coding sequence is TGTGCCAGCAGCCCGGGACTAGCGGGAGTTGAGCAGTACTTC.

The rearrangement links TRBV6-2 or TRBV6-3 to TRBJ2-2; 9 positions match TRBD2. This CDR3 contains 15 residues. Germline trimming cut 5 bases from V and 5 bases from J; bases unmatched to any gene: 6. Looked up from germline, CDR1 is MNHEY and CDR2 is SVGEGT. The CDR3, as DNA: TGTGCCAGCAGTCGTAGCGGGAGTGGAACCGGGGAGCTGTTTTTT. Translation: CASSRSGSGTGELFF.

V usage is TRBV27 and J usage is TRBJ2-7; TRBD1 matches at 7 bases. This CDR3 contains 15 residues. The V gene's germline CDR1 is MNHEY and CDR2 SMNVEV (reference sequence). Trimming at V came to 4 bases and at J to 1 base, leaving 7 bases not matched to a gene. The CDR3 spells CASSSMGDSSYEQYF. The CDR3, as DNA: TGTGCCAGCAGTTCGATGGGGGACAGTTCCTACGAGCAGTACTTC.

This clone was seen once. The chain combines TRBV5-5 with TRBJ2-5; TRBD2 aligns across 10 bases. V dropped 5 bases and J dropped 2; count of bases not matched to a gene: 3. The CDR3 has 14 residues. Germline assignment: CDR1 SGHKS and CDR2 YYEKEE (reference sequence). The CDR3 DNA reads TGTGCCAGCAGTACTAGCGGGACTCAAGAGACCCAGTACTTC. Amino acid sequence: CASSTSGTQETQYF.

V and J are TRBV7-2 and TRBJ2-2, with 10 bases aligning to TRBD2. The germline V gene encodes CDR1 SGHTA and CDR2 FQGNSA. The CDR3 sequence is 16 residues long. V trimming: 0 bases; J trimming: 8 bases; junction bases outside the gene matches: 6. CDR3 region: CASSLALLAGEGELFF. CDR3 coding DNA: TGTGCCAGCAGCTTAGCGCTTCTAGCGGGAGAAGGGGAGCTGTTTTTT.

The V call is TRBV4-3, the J call TRBJ2-3, with TRBD2 matching over 10 bases. The CDR3 consists of 16 residues. Germline V gene data show CDR1 as LGHNA and CDR2 as YSLEER. Trimming removed 1 base from V and 6 bases from J; junction bases left unmatched: 7. CDR3 amino acids: CASSQVASGRGDTQYF. For the CDR3, the DNA is TGCGCCAGCAGCCAAGTGGCTAGCGGGAGAGGGGATACGCAGTATTTT.

The CDR3: CATSANNYSYGYTF. The CDR3 nucleotides are TGTGCCACCAGTGCTAACAACTACTCCTATGGCTACACCTTC. This chain links TRBV24-1 with TRBJ1-2; D ambiguous. This CDR3 is 14 amino acids long. CDR1 and CDR2 (germline): KGHDR, SFDVKD. V was clipped by 5 bases and J by 4 bases, with 13 bases between them.

The genes are TRBV4-3 and TRBJ1-1; 7 nucleotides match TRBD1. The junction had 6 bases not matched to a gene; V was cut back by 6 bases and J by 5 bases. Per germline, CDR1 LGHNA and CDR2 YSLEER. This CDR3 has 13 residues. The CDR3: CASRTTGATEAFF. In nucleotides, the CDR3 is TGCGCCAGCAGGACCACAGGGGCGACTGAAGCTTTCTTT.

The gene calls are TRBV6-5 and TRBJ2-1, with D possibly matching TRBD2 (5 bases). V shed 7 bases and J shed 7 bases, with 17 bases lying between them. The CDR3 consists of 14 residues. Germline V gives CDR1 MNHEY, CDR2 SVGAGI. The CDR3, as DNA: TGTGCCAGCACTATGGACCGCGGGTATAATGAGCAGTTCTTC. It translates to CASTMDRGYNEQFF.

The V call is TRBV9, the J call TRBJ1-2; TRBD1 agrees at 11 bases. Losses at the gene ends were 3 bases for V and 7 bases for J; bases not matched to a gene: 11. CDR1 is SGDLS, CDR2 YYNGEE, per germline. This CDR3 spans 16 amino acids. Here the CDR3 DNA reads TGTGCCAGCAGCGATCCGGGACAGGGGGGGACCCTTGGCTACACCTTC. Amino acid sequence: CASSDPGQGGTLGYTF.

This clone was seen just once. The V and J genes are TRBV5-5 and TRBJ1-1; 12 positions agree with TRBD1. The germline gives CDR1 SGHKS, CDR2 YYEKEE (reference sequence). The CDR3 runs 16 residues. With 4 bases clipped from V and 2 bases from J, the junction kept 6 bases outside the gene matches. The CDR3 bases are TGTGCCAGCAGCGCCGGGACAGGGGGCCTTAACACTGAAGCTTTCTTT. As protein: CASSAGTGGLNTEAFF.

This sequence joins TRBV15 and TRBJ1-4; no firm D call. V dropped 0 bases and J dropped 4 bases, with 9 bases sitting between them. Germline V gene lookup returns CDR1 LNHNV and CDR2 YYDKDF (reference sequence). This CDR3 comprises 15 residues. Written as DNA, the CDR3 is TGTGCCACCAGCAGAGATCGGCAGGATAATGAAAAACTGTTTTTT. Translating it yields CATSRDRQDNEKLFF.

The chain employs TRBV5-1 and TRBJ1-6, with TRBD1 matching over 8 bases. The germline CDR1 and CDR2 sequences are SGHRS and YFSETQ. CDR3 length: 15 amino acids. J gave up 6 bases and V 4 bases, and 6 bases lay outside the gene matches. The CDR3 spells CASSDRGQGNSPLHF. The CDR3 DNA follows: TGCGCCAGCAGCGACAGGGGTCAGGGTAATTCACCCCTCCACTTT. Variable domain in full (rest from reference TRBV5-1 and TRBJ1-6): KAGVTQTPRYLIKTRGQQVTLSCSPISGHRSVSWYQQTPGQGLQFLFEYFSETQRNKGNFPGRFSGRQFSNSRSEMNVSTLELGDSALYLCASSDRGQGNSPLHFGNGTRLTVT.

This chain connects TRBV28 to TRBJ1-6; D gene ambiguous. V was cut by 5 bases and J by 9 bases, with 11 bases left in between. The V gene's germline CDR1 is MDHEN and CDR2 SYDVKM. The CDR3 is 13 residues long. CDR3 amino acids: CASSIAVGSPLHF. The CDR3 DNA follows: TGTGCCAGCAGTATAGCTGTCGGTTCACCCCTCCACTTT.

The J gene is TRBJ1-1, the V gene TRBV6-5, with 7 bases lining up with TRBD1. V trimming: 6 bases; J trimming: 2 bases; junction bases outside the gene matches: 9. The germline CDR1 and CDR2 sequences are MNHEY and SVGAGI. CDR3 length equals 15 residues. The CDR3 sequence: CASRIRQGGNTEAFF. The CDR3 region has the DNA TGTGCCAGCAGGATTAGACAGGGCGGTAACACTGAAGCTTTCTTT.

The V call is TRBV3-1 (or the pseudogene TRBV3-2), the J call TRBJ1-4, with D hard to call. V was shortened by 4 bases and J by 8 bases, with 23 bases between the two germline ends. CDR3 size: 17 residues. Looked up from germline, CDR1 is LGHDT and CDR2 is YNNKEL (reference sequence). The CDR3 is CASSRKTFAGNEEKLFF. The CDR3 DNA follows: TGTGCCAGCAGCCGAAAAACTTTTGCGGGGAATGAAGAAAAACTGTTTTTT.

The chain combines TRBV3-1 (or the pseudogene TRBV3-2) with TRBJ1-1; 8 bases line up with TRBD1. The junction had 10 bases not matched to a gene; V was cut back by 4 bases and J by 0 bases. This CDR3 spans 17 amino acids. The germline V gene encodes CDR1 LGHDT and CDR2 YNNKEL (reference sequence). The CDR3 here is CASSPLTGDFMNTEAFF. DNA for the CDR3: TGTGCCAGCAGCCCCCTGACAGGGGATTTCATGAACACTGAAGCTTTCTTT.

DNA for the CDR3: TGTGCCAGCAGTGAAGCAGGAGCTCAGCAGTACTTC. This encodes CASSEAGAQQYF. V and J are TRBV6-1 and TRBJ2-7; no clear D gene. Germline V gene lookup returns CDR1 MNHNS and CDR2 SASEGT. The CDR3 spans 12 residues. The V end was cut by 0 bases, the J end by 8 bases, with 8 bases between.

This chain links TRBV19 with TRBJ1-6, with 7 positions matching TRBD1. Trimming removed 4 bases from V and 7 bases from J; junction bases left unmatched: 4. The CDR3 is 14 amino acids. Looked up from germline, CDR1 is LNHDA and CDR2 is SQIVND (reference sequence). Written as DNA, the CDR3 is TGTGCCAGTAGTAGACAGGGCCGAAATTCACCCCTCCACTTT. This codes for CASSRQGRNSPLHF.

The CDR3 DNA sequence: TGTGCCAGCAGCTTAGGGCTAGCGGGAGAAAGCGGGGAGCTGTTTTTT. Residues: CASSLGLAGESGELFF. The chain couples TRBV11-3 to TRBJ2-2, with 10 positions matching TRBD2. J lost 7 bases, V lost 1 base, and 6 bases had no gene match. The CDR3 is 16 residues long. The germline CDR1 and CDR2 sequences are SGHNT and YENEEA.

The chain employs TRBV19 and TRBJ2-7, with no clear D. V lost 5 bases to trimming and J lost 2 bases, with 13 bases between them. CDR3 length: 14 residues. CDR1 is LNHDA, CDR2 SQIVND, per germline (reference sequence). As DNA, the CDR3 is TGTGCCAGTAGTCTAGGGTCCGGAGCCTACGAGCAGTACTTC. This encodes CASSLGSGAYEQYF.

The rearrangement links TRBV11-2 to TRBJ2-3, with 10 bases matching TRBD1. Looked up from germline, CDR1 is SGHAT and CDR2 is FQNNGV. The CDR3 totals 15 residues. The J segment lost 6 bases and the V segment lost 5 bases, leaving 8 bases of the junction unmatched. Here the CDR3 reads CASSGGTGDLDTQYF. For the CDR3, the DNA is TGTGCCAGCAGCGGAGGGACAGGGGATTTGGATACGCAGTATTTT. The full variable domain, in which reference TRBV11-2 and TRBJ2-3 provide the parts outside the CDR3, is EAGVAQSPRYKIIEKRQSVAFWCNPISGHATLYWYQQILGQGPKLLIQFQNNGVVDDSQLPKDRFSAERLKGVDSTLKIQPAKLEDSAVYLCASSGGTGDLDTQYFGPGTRLTVL.

This clone was seen a single time. V usage is TRBV6-5 and J usage is TRBJ2-1, with a tentative D call TRBD2 (7 bases). Trimming left V 4 bases short and J 5 bases short, with 18 bases between. The CDR3 is made up of 16 amino acids. Germline lookup yields CDR1 MNHEY and CDR2 SVGAGI. CDR3 in DNA: TGTGCCAGCAGTTCAGAAGGGGGGGTTTTGGACAATGAGCAGTTCTTC. Translation: CASSSEGGVLDNEQFF.

V gene TRBV3-1 (or the pseudogene TRBV3-2) combines with J gene TRBJ1-1; no clear D gene. V gave up 4 bases and J gave up 0 bases, with 9 bases separating them. CDR1 is LGHDT and CDR2 is YNNKEL in the germline V gene (reference sequence). There are 14 residues in the CDR3. CDR3 loop: CASSPTFLNTEAFF. DNA of the CDR3: TGTGCCAGCAGCCCTACGTTCCTGAACACTGAAGCTTTCTTT.